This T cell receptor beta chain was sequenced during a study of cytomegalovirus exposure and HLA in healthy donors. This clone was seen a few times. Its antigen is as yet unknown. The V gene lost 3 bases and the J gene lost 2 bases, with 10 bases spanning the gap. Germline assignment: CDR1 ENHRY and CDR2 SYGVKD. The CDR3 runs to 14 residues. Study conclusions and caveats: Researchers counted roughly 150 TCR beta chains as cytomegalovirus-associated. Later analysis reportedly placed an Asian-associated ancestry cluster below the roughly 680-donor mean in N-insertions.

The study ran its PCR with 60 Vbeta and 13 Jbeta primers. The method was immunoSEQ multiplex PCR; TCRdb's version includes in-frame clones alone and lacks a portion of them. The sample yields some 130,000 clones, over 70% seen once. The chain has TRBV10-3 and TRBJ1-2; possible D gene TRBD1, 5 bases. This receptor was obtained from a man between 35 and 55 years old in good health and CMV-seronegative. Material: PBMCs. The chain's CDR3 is CAISDAGGNYGYTF. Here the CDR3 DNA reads TGTGCCATCAGTGACGCGGGGGGAAACTATGGCTACACCTTC.